Detailed here is one T cell receptor (beta chain). Method: immunoSEQ multiplex PCR; TCRdb's copy keeps in-frame clones and lacks some. The table shows fewer than 85,000 clones, with around 93% occurring only once. The sample comes from a study of T cell changes during pregnancy in multiple sclerosis. Specimen: peripheral blood, collected in the second trimester of pregnancy. This clonotype was obtained from a female donor with multiple sclerosis, enrolled in a pregnancy study.

The CDR3 nucleotides are TGTGCCAGTAGTATATTTCCAGGAGAGACCCAGTACTTC. Protein: CASSIFPGETQYF. This chain joins TRBV19 and TRBJ2-5, with D uncertain. Trimming took 2 bases from V and 4 from J, leaving 8 bases between them. This CDR3 has 13 residues. Germline CDR1 LNHDA, CDR2 SQIVND (reference sequence).